These T cell receptor beta chains were read from a single sample in a study of early T cells in non-severe SARS-CoV-2 infection. Each CDR3 protein is one row after TCRdb ran MiXCR on the 5' RACE reads. The profile covers about 17,000 distinct CDR3 sequences, with about 5% appearing a single time and 6.5% to 8.5% taken by the ten largest. The sequenced sample was whole blood. Receptors were obtained from an adult who was a healthcare worker with PCR-confirmed SARS-CoV-2 infection or an uninfected control (not recorded which). The CDR3 runs from the conserved cysteine through the conserved F or W. Fields, in order: clone size, J gene, D gene, V gene, CDR3 DNA, CDR3 protein. D genes are given only for firm matches. Clone size is not always given. Where it is, it says once, few, many or a class for expanded clones.

clone_size: .
j_call: TRBJ1-2
d_call: .
v_call: TRBV6-2/TRBV6-3
cdr3_nt: TGTGCCAGCAGTTACTCTTGGGGCGGAAACTATGGCTACACCTTC
cdr3_aa: CASSYSWGGNYGYTF

clone_size: many
j_call: TRBJ1-5
d_call: .
v_call: TRBV10-1
cdr3_nt: TGCGCCAGTGATAACAGTATCCACTTTTTT
cdr3_aa: CASDNSIHFF

clone_size: .
j_call: TRBJ2-1
d_call: .
v_call: TRBV2
cdr3_nt: TGTGCCGTTCTTGGGGGACGCTACAATGAGCAGTTCTTC
cdr3_aa: CAVLGGRYNEQFF

clone_size: few
j_call: TRBJ2-2
d_call: .
v_call: TRBV9
cdr3_nt: TGTGCCAGCAGCGTAGCTCTGGGGGTGGCGCGGAACACCGGGGAGCTGTTTTTT
cdr3_aa: CASSVALGVARNTGELFF

clone_size: many
j_call: TRBJ1-6
d_call: .
v_call: TRBV7-2
cdr3_nt: TGTGCCAGCAGCCTCAGGCCGGGACAACGATCACCCCTCCACTTT
cdr3_aa: CASSLRPGQRSPLHF

clone_size: medium-sized
j_call: TRBJ1-4
d_call: .
v_call: TRBV6-5
cdr3_nt: TGTGCCAGCAGTTACTCTGTGGGTCAGGAACTGTTTTTT
cdr3_aa: CASSYSVGQELFF

clone_size: many
j_call: TRBJ1-2
d_call: .
v_call: TRBV4-1
cdr3_nt: TGCGCCAGCAGCCAACCCCGGAGGGGACTCGGCTATGGCTACACCTTC
cdr3_aa: CASSQPRRGLGYGYTF

clone_size: .
j_call: TRBJ2-1
d_call: .
v_call: TRBV28
cdr3_nt: TGTGCCAGCAGCTCTCACAGGGCCACCTACAATGAGCAGTTCTTC
cdr3_aa: CASSSHRATYNEQFF

clone_size: .
j_call: TRBJ2-1
d_call: TRBD2
v_call: TRBV7-2
cdr3_nt: TGTGCCAGCAGCCAGGGACTAGCGTCCTACAATGAGCAGTTCTTC
cdr3_aa: CASSQGLASYNEQFF

clone_size: few
j_call: TRBJ1-4
d_call: .
v_call: TRBV29-1
cdr3_nt: TGCAGCGTTGAAGGTCTGCCGGGCCCCGGGGGCGAAAAACTGTTTTTT
cdr3_aa: CSVEGLPGPGGEKLFF

clone_size: medium-sized
j_call: TRBJ2-5
d_call: .
v_call: TRBV5-1
cdr3_nt: TGCGCCAGCAGCTTAGTTCCTGGGCGGGAAGAGACCCAGTACTTC
cdr3_aa: CASSLVPGREETQYF

clone_size: many
j_call: TRBJ2-6
d_call: .
v_call: TRBV29-1
cdr3_nt: TGCAGCGTGGGTTCGACAGGCCGGGCTGGGGCCAACGTCCTGACTTTC
cdr3_aa: CSVGSTGRAGANVLTF

clone_size: many
j_call: TRBJ2-5
d_call: TRBD2
v_call: TRBV12-3/TRBV12-4
cdr3_nt: TGTGCCAGCAGTTCTTTAGCGGGCCTTTACCAAGAGACCCAGTACTTC
cdr3_aa: CASSSLAGLYQETQYF

clone_size: many
j_call: TRBJ2-6
d_call: .
v_call: TRBV4-1
cdr3_nt: TGCGCCGGGGGCAGTAAGAGCTCTGGGGCCAACGTCCTGACTTTC
cdr3_aa: CAGGSKSSGANVLTF

clone_size: many
j_call: TRBJ2-1
d_call: .
v_call: TRBV7-6
cdr3_nt: TGTGCCAGCAGCTTAGCGGCCGGGAGCTCCTACAATGAGCAGTTCTTC
cdr3_aa: CASSLAAGSSYNEQFF

clone_size: many
j_call: TRBJ1-1
d_call: .
v_call: TRBV11-3
cdr3_nt: TGTGCCAGCAGCTTAGATTTGGGAGCCTTTAACACTGAAGCTTTCTTT
cdr3_aa: CASSLDLGAFNTEAFF

clone_size: many
j_call: TRBJ1-2
d_call: .
v_call: TRBV4-2
cdr3_nt: TGTGCCAGCAGCCAGCCCGAAGCGGGGAACTATGGCTACACCTTC
cdr3_aa: CASSQPEAGNYGYTF

clone_size: many
j_call: TRBJ1-6
d_call: .
v_call: TRBV6-5
cdr3_nt: TGTGCCAGCAGTTACCTGCTAGGGAGAAGCTCCTATAATTCACCCCTCCACTTT
cdr3_aa: CASSYLLGRSSYNSPLHF

clone_size: few
j_call: TRBJ2-2
d_call: .
v_call: TRBV19
cdr3_nt: TGTGCCAGTCGCTACCCGAACACCGGGGAGCTGTTTTTT
cdr3_aa: CASRYPNTGELFF

clone_size: many
j_call: TRBJ1-5
d_call: .
v_call: TRBV27
cdr3_nt: TGTGCCAGCAGTTTGAGACTGGAAACGCAGCCCCAGCATTTT
cdr3_aa: CASSLRLETQPQHF

clone_size: many
j_call: TRBJ1-2
d_call: .
v_call: TRBV30
cdr3_nt: TGTGCCTGGAGTGTACGGGGGATCGGTGGCTACACCTTC
cdr3_aa: CAWSVRGIGGYTF

clone_size: medium-sized
j_call: TRBJ2-6
d_call: .
v_call: TRBV7-2
cdr3_nt: TGTGCCAGCAGCTTATCACCCCACGGAAGCTCTGGGGCCAACGTCCTGACTTTC
cdr3_aa: CASSLSPHGSSGANVLTF

clone_size: many
j_call: TRBJ1-3
d_call: .
v_call: TRBV7-2
cdr3_nt: TGTGCCAGCAGCTTACAGGGGAACACCATATATTTT
cdr3_aa: CASSLQGNTIYF

clone_size: many
j_call: TRBJ2-7
d_call: .
v_call: TRBV28
cdr3_nt: TGTGCCAGCAGTCAGCGGTTTTGGGAATCTTACGAGCAGTACTTC
cdr3_aa: CASSQRFWESYEQYF

clone_size: many
j_call: TRBJ2-7
d_call: .
v_call: TRBV4-1
cdr3_nt: TGCGCCAGCAGCCAAGGGTCCAGTGGGGTTAGGGAGCAGTACTTC
cdr3_aa: CASSQGSSGVREQYF

clone_size: many
j_call: TRBJ1-2
d_call: .
v_call: TRBV5-4
cdr3_nt: TGTGCCAGCAGCATAGATTCGATGGGCTACACCTTC
cdr3_aa: CASSIDSMGYTF

clone_size: few
j_call: TRBJ2-1
d_call: .
v_call: TRBV11-2
cdr3_nt: TGTGCCAGCAGGGAGGCCGGGTTTTCGGGTAGGAATGAGCAGTTCTTC
cdr3_aa: CASREAGFSGRNEQFF

clone_size: few
j_call: TRBJ1-1
d_call: TRBD1
v_call: TRBV5-1
cdr3_nt: TGCGCCAGCAGCTTGAACAGGGGCGTCACTGAAGCTTTCTTT
cdr3_aa: CASSLNRGVTEAFF

clone_size: many
j_call: TRBJ2-7
d_call: .
v_call: TRBV11-2
cdr3_nt: TGTGCCAGCAGCCATCTTGTTTCGGAGCAGTACTTC
cdr3_aa: CASSHLVSEQYF

clone_size: .
j_call: TRBJ2-1
d_call: TRBD2
v_call: TRBV4-3
cdr3_nt: TGCGCCAGCAGCCATGTCTGGGCTAGCGGGAACAATGAGCAGTTCTTC
cdr3_aa: CASSHVWASGNNEQFF

clone_size: many
j_call: TRBJ1-2
d_call: .
v_call: TRBV4-3
cdr3_nt: TGCGCCAGCAGCCAAGCGGTAGGACCCTATGGCTACACCTTC
cdr3_aa: CASSQAVGPYGYTF

clone_size: many
j_call: TRBJ2-7
d_call: TRBD1
v_call: TRBV20-1
cdr3_nt: TGCAGTGCTAGAGGCCCGCTAGGGACAGGGATCGAGCAGTACTTC
cdr3_aa: CSARGPLGTGIEQYF

clone_size: many
j_call: TRBJ2-1
d_call: .
v_call: TRBV3-1
cdr3_nt: TGTGCCAGCAGCCAGACCCTGGTGGGGTACAATGAGCAGTTCTTC
cdr3_aa: CASSQTLVGYNEQFF

clone_size: medium-sized
j_call: TRBJ2-3
d_call: .
v_call: TRBV29-1
cdr3_nt: TGCAGCATCTCCAGCCTTAGCACAGATACGCAGTATTTT
cdr3_aa: CSISSLSTDTQYF

clone_size: .
j_call: TRBJ2-5
d_call: .
v_call: TRBV18
cdr3_nt: TGTGCCAGCTCCCCCGGCGTTGGGGGAGAGACCCAGTACTTC
cdr3_aa: CASSPGVGGETQYF

clone_size: few
j_call: TRBJ2-7
d_call: TRBD2
v_call: TRBV6-1
cdr3_nt: TGTGCCAGCAGTGAAGGACTGCCTAGCGGCCCCTACGAGCAGTACTTC
cdr3_aa: CASSEGLPSGPYEQYF

clone_size: many
j_call: TRBJ2-3
d_call: .
v_call: TRBV19
cdr3_nt: TGTGCCAGTAGTGCCTTACAAGGGAACACAGATACGCAGTATTTT
cdr3_aa: CASSALQGNTDTQYF

clone_size: few
j_call: TRBJ2-1
d_call: .
v_call: TRBV12-3/TRBV12-4
cdr3_nt: TGTGCCAGCAGTTTAGAACGGGGGATAATTGGGCAGTTCTTC
cdr3_aa: CASSLERGIIGQFF

clone_size: many
j_call: TRBJ1-2
d_call: TRBD1
v_call: TRBV20-1
cdr3_nt: TGCAGTGCTAGAGATTCTGACAGGGACTATGGCTACACCTTC
cdr3_aa: CSARDSDRDYGYTF